What follows are 12 T cell receptor beta chains derived from one specimen sequenced in a study of blood T cell repertoires in COVID-19 (dated by TCRdb to the early 2020s). The library was obtained by the immunoSEQ multiplex PCR assay. In TCRdb, the immuneACCESS table is reduced to in-frame sequences with V and J assigned. These tables do not hold every clone; where another copy was compared, an unresolved V gene accounts for under half, and the others remain unexplained. In all, the sample holds roughly 380,000 clones, and roughly 87% of those were seen once. 2.5% to 3% of the sample comes from the top ten. Sequencing used PBMCs or T cells enriched from blood (not recorded which). The receptors were sampled from a woman aged 30 to 39 who had recovered from COVID-19.

The chain employs TRBV7-2 and TRBJ2-7; tentatively, D is TRBD2 (7 bases). This CDR3 is 17 amino acids long. V was cut by 5 bases and J by 2 bases, with 22 bases left in between. CDR1 is SGHTA, CDR2 FQGNSA, per germline. CDR3: CASSLTPEGGGAYEQYF. CDR3 sequence (DNA): TGTGCCAGCAGCCTCACACCGGAAGGGGGGGGCGCCTACGAGCAGTACTTC.

The chain links TRBV19 to TRBJ2-3; 7 nucleotides match TRBD1. The CDR3 contains 17 residues. V was clipped by 5 bases and J by 4 bases; unmatched bases: 15. Looked up from germline, CDR1 is LNHDA and CDR2 is SQIVND (reference sequence). CDR3 sequence: CASSSIPGGIEADTQYF. CDR3 bases: TGTGCCAGTAGTTCAATTCCAGGGGGAATTGAGGCAGATACGCAGTATTTT.

The table lists this clone with a count of one. The CDR3 loop reads CASSRYRGSDYGYTF. The CDR3 coding sequence is TGTGCCAGCAGCCGCTACAGGGGATCGGACTATGGCTACACCTTC. The rearrangement joins TRBV27 to TRBJ1-2; TRBD1 matches 7 bases. The CDR3 sequence is 15 residues long. The germline V gene encodes CDR1 MNHEY and CDR2 SMNVEV (reference sequence). Trimming removed 6 bases from V and 3 bases from J; junction bases left unmatched: 10.

This chain connects TRBV7-3 to TRBJ2-1; the D gene is possibly TRBD1 (5 bases). Trimming cost V 1 base and J 9 bases, with 13 bases left between them. Looked up from germline, CDR1 is SGHTA and CDR2 is FQGTGA. The CDR3 sequence is 14 residues long. The CDR3 loop reads CASSLMGLGSEQFF. The CDR3 DNA sequence: TGTGCCAGCAGCTTAATGGGGCTTGGTAGTGAGCAGTTCTTC.

V gene TRBV27 combines with J gene TRBJ2-7; tentatively, D is TRBD1 (7 bases). Germline values: CDR1 MNHEY, CDR2 SMNVEV (reference sequence). The CDR3 spans 15 residues. With 4 bases removed from V and 0 bases from J, the gap between germline ends came to 13 bases. The CDR3 reads CASSYAGQTSYEQYF. CDR3 DNA sequence: TGTGCCAGCAGTTACGCGGGACAGACCTCCTACGAGCAGTACTTC.

The chain links TRBV7-9 to TRBJ1-2, with TRBD1 matching over 7 bases. Germline CDR1 SEHNR, CDR2 FQNEAQ (reference sequence). J lost 6 bases, V lost 4 bases, and 5 bases had no gene match. The CDR3 runs 13 residues. The CDR3 DNA reads as TGTGCCAGCAGCTCCGAGACAGGGAATGGCTACACCTTC. Amino acid sequence: CASSSETGNGYTF.

The chain employs TRBV7-3 and TRBJ2-7, with 8 bases that match TRBD2. The CDR3 is 15 residues long. The germline V gene encodes CDR1 SGHTA and CDR2 FQGTGA. J was trimmed by 0 bases and V by 2 bases; bases with no gene match: 3. The CDR3 is CASSLAGGSSYEQYF. DNA of the CDR3: TGTGCCAGCAGCTTAGCGGGGGGCTCCTCCTACGAGCAGTACTTC.

This chain connects TRBV18 to TRBJ1-1, with a possible D match to TRBD1 (5 bases). The germline CDR1 and CDR2 sequences are KGHSH and LQKENI. The length of the CDR3 is 15 residues. Trimming removed 3 bases from V and 4 bases from J, with 15 bases in between. The CDR3 nucleotides read TGTGCCAGCTCACCGAGACAGCCTTCGGGCACTGAAGCTTTCTTT. Its translation: CASSPRQPSGTEAFF.

This chain links TRBV5-1 with TRBJ2-3; perhaps TRBD1 as D (5 bases). CDR1 and CDR2 (germline): SGHRS, YFSETQ. The CDR3 length is 13 residues. Between the trimmed V and J ends, which lost 6 bases and 3 bases, there was a span of 11 bases. The CDR3 reads CASNLRDTDTQYF. CDR3 nucleotide sequence: TGCGCCAGCAATCTCAGGGATACAGATACGCAGTATTTT. Supplemented by reference TRBV5-1 and TRBJ2-3, the full variable domain reads KAGVTQTPRYLIKTRGQQVTLSCSPISGHRSVSWYQQTPGQGLQFLFEYFSETQRNKGNFPGRFSGRQFSNSRSEMNVSTLELGDSALYLCASNLRDTDTQYFGPGTRLTVL.

This chain links TRBV24-1 with TRBJ2-3; D is ambiguous. The CDR3 has 17 residues. V lost 3 bases and J lost 1, with 16 bases in between. The germline V gene has CDR1 KGHDR and CDR2 SFDVKD. CDR3 amino acids: CATSDPRLGEGTDTQYF. DNA of the CDR3: TGTGCCACCAGTGATCCCCGACTCGGTGAGGGCACAGATACGCAGTATTTT.

The rearrangement uses TRBV3-1 (or the pseudogene TRBV3-2) and TRBJ2-5; 9 bases map to TRBD2. Trimming cost V 0 bases and J 1 base; bases outside gene matches: 6. In germline, CDR1 is LGHDT, CDR2 YNNKEL (reference sequence). The CDR3 spans 17 residues. The CDR3 is CASSQDWASGVQETQYF. CDR3 DNA sequence: TGTGCCAGCAGCCAAGATTGGGCTAGCGGGGTCCAAGAGACCCAGTACTTC.

This chain connects TRBV6-1 to TRBJ2-1, with 9 bases matching TRBD1. From germline, CDR1 is MNHNS and CDR2 SASEGT. This CDR3 is built from 16 residues. V lost 4 bases, J lost 6 bases, and 10 bases stayed unmatched. CDR3: CASSAPRDRVINEQFF. The CDR3 bases are TGTGCCAGCAGTGCCCCCCGGGACAGGGTAATCAATGAGCAGTTCTTC.